The rows below give T cell receptor beta chains drawn from one sample of a study of blood T cell repertoires in COVID-19. Produced via immunoSEQ multiplex PCR; TCRdb's table is partial and in-frame only. The sample has about 180,000 clones, roughly nine tenths seen once. The sequenced sample consisted of peripheral blood. These receptors were obtained from an older man with active or convalescent COVID-19. Both conserved end residues are part of each CDR3. A D gene is named only where the DNA matches it firmly. Not all rows give a size; the values are once, few, many and, for expanded clones, a class.

clone_size,d_call,j_call,v_call,cdr3_nt,cdr3_aa
.,.,TRBJ1-1,TRBV5-1,TGCGCCAGCAGCCTAGGGAGTCTGAACACTGAAGCTTTCTTT,CASSLGSLNTEAFF
.,TRBD2,TRBJ2-5,TRBV7-2,TGTGCCAGCAGCAGACTAGCGGGGGGCCGGGAGACCCAGTACTTC,CASSRLAGGRETQYF
.,.,TRBJ1-1,TRBV10-3,TGTGCCATCAGTGGACCAGGGAAACCATCCTCGCTGGCTGAAGCTTTCTTT,CAISGPGKPSSLAEAFF
few,.,TRBJ1-5,TRBV3-1/TRBV3-2,TGTGCCAGCAGCCAAGATGGCGGATGGAATCAGCCCCAGCATTTT,CASSQDGGWNQPQHF
.,.,TRBJ1-1,TRBV7-9,TGTGCCAGCAGCTCAGGCGGGTTGGGCACTGAAGCTTTCTTT,CASSSGGLGTEAFF
.,.,TRBJ1-1,TRBV7-2,TGTGCCAGCAGCTTCACAGTGAACACTGAAGCTTTCTTT,CASSFTVNTEAFF
few,TRBD2,TRBJ2-3,TRBV5-1,TGCGCCAGCAGCGCCGGCCTAGCGGACCTAGATACGCAGTATTTT,CASSAGLADLDTQYF
.,TRBD1,TRBJ2-2,TRBV7-9,TGTGCCAGCAGCTCCTTGGACAGGGGGAGCACCGGGGAGCTGTTTTTT,CASSSLDRGSTGELFF
.,.,TRBJ2-6,TRBV7-8,TGTGCCAGCAGCTTATACAGGAACTCTGGGGCCAACGTCCTGACTTTC,CASSLYRNSGANVLTF
.,TRBD1,TRBJ1-2,TRBV4-2,TGTGCCAGCAGCCAAGAACCCCCCGGGACAGGGAATGGCTACACCTTC,CASSQEPPGTGNGYTF
.,TRBD1,TRBJ1-1,TRBV28,TGTGCCAGCAGTCCCCGTCCCGGGACAGGGCGCAGACCTGAAGCTTTCTTT,CASSPRPGTGRRPEAFF
many,TRBD1,TRBJ1-2,TRBV27,TGTGCCAGCAGTTCCCTCCGGACAGGGCACTATGGCTACACCTTC,CASSSLRTGHYGYTF
.,.,TRBJ1-5,TRBV12-5,TGTGCTAGTGGGTCCCCCGGGGGCAATCAGCCCCAGCATTTT,CASGSPGGNQPQHF
.,.,TRBJ2-2,TRBV5-1,TGCGCCAGCAGCGTCGTTCCAGGTCCACTCGCCGGGGAGCTGTTTTTT,CASSVVPGPLAGELFF